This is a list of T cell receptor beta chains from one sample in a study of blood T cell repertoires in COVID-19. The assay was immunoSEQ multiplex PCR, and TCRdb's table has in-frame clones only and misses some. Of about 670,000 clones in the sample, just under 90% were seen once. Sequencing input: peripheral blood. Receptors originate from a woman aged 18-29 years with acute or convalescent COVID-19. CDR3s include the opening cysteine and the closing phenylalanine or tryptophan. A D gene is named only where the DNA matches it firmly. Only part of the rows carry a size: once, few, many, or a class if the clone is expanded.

cdr3_nt: TGTGCCAGCAGTGACTCTGGGAGGAACACTGAAGCTTTCTTT
cdr3_aa: CASSDSGRNTEAFF
v_call: TRBV6-4
j_call: TRBJ1-1
d_call: NA
clone_size: NA
cdr3_length: 14

cdr3_nt: TGTGCCAGTAAAAGGGAGATTGTTGCAGATACGCAGTATTTT
cdr3_aa: CASKREIVADTQYF
v_call: TRBV19
j_call: TRBJ2-3
d_call: NA
clone_size: NA
cdr3_length: 14

cdr3_nt: TGTGCCAGGGGGGGGCCGGGACTAGAAGGCAACAATGAGCAGTTCTTC
cdr3_aa: CARGGPGLEGNNEQFF
v_call: TRBV19
j_call: TRBJ2-1
d_call: TRBD2
clone_size: NA
cdr3_length: 16

cdr3_nt: TGTGCCAGCAGCTTGGGAGGCAATTATTTAGAAGGAAAACTGTTTTTT
cdr3_aa: CASSLGGNYLEGKLFF
v_call: TRBV5-6
j_call: TRBJ1-4
d_call: NA
clone_size: NA
cdr3_length: 16

cdr3_nt: TGCGCCAGCAGCTACCAACAGGGGGATACGCAGTATTTT
cdr3_aa: CASSYQQGDTQYF
v_call: TRBV5-1
j_call: TRBJ2-3
d_call: TRBD1
clone_size: NA
cdr3_length: 13

cdr3_nt: TGTGCCAGCAGCGAGCCACGAAGCGCAACTAATGAAAAACTGTTTTTT
cdr3_aa: CASSEPRSATNEKLFF
v_call: TRBV7-9
j_call: TRBJ1-4
d_call: NA
clone_size: NA
cdr3_length: 16

cdr3_nt: TGTGCCACCAGTGATCCGAACCAGCAGGGACTGGCAAACACCGGGGAGCTGTTTTTT
cdr3_aa: CATSDPNQQGLANTGELFF
v_call: TRBV24-1
j_call: TRBJ2-2
d_call: NA
clone_size: NA
cdr3_length: 19

cdr3_nt: TGTGCCATCGGTTCAGGGAATGGCTACACCTTC
cdr3_aa: CAIGSGNGYTF
v_call: TRBV10-3
j_call: TRBJ1-2
d_call: NA
clone_size: NA
cdr3_length: 11

cdr3_nt: TGTGCCACCAGTGAGAACAGGGGGCGTACCTATGGCTACACCTTC
cdr3_aa: CATSENRGRTYGYTF
v_call: TRBV24-1
j_call: TRBJ1-2
d_call: TRBD1
clone_size: NA
cdr3_length: 15

cdr3_nt: TGTGCCAGCACCTCGGACAGGGACGTGCTGGCTTTCTTT
cdr3_aa: CASTSDRDVLAFF
v_call: TRBV12-3/TRBV12-4
j_call: TRBJ1-1
d_call: TRBD1
clone_size: NA
cdr3_length: 13

cdr3_nt: TGTGCCAGCAGCCCCAGCCCCGGGAGCGCGGATGGCTACACCTTC
cdr3_aa: CASSPSPGSADGYTF
v_call: TRBV9
j_call: TRBJ1-2
d_call: NA
clone_size: NA
cdr3_length: 15

cdr3_nt: TGTGCCAGCAGTTACTCCTGGATTGTGGGGGGCACTGAAGCTTTCTTT
cdr3_aa: CASSYSWIVGGTEAFF
v_call: TRBV6-5
j_call: TRBJ1-1
d_call: NA
clone_size: NA
cdr3_length: 16

cdr3_nt: TGTGCCAGCAGCTTAGACGCAGGGGTCTCAACCGGGGAGCTGTTTTTT
cdr3_aa: CASSLDAGVSTGELFF
v_call: TRBV11-2
j_call: TRBJ2-2
d_call: NA
clone_size: NA
cdr3_length: 16

cdr3_nt: TGTGCCTACGGAGTGGAATCGGCACTCCAAGAGACCCAGTACTTC
cdr3_aa: CAYGVESALQETQYF
v_call: TRBV30
j_call: TRBJ2-5
d_call: NA
clone_size: NA
cdr3_length: 15

cdr3_nt: TGTGCCAGCAGTTACTCCCGAGGGAGTCACAATGAGCAGTTCTTC
cdr3_aa: CASSYSRGSHNEQFF
v_call: TRBV6-2/TRBV6-3
j_call: TRBJ2-1
d_call: NA
clone_size: NA
cdr3_length: 15

cdr3_nt: TGTGCCAGCAGCGCCCATGGGGCAGGGGTCACCGGGGAGCTGTTTTTT
cdr3_aa: CASSAHGAGVTGELFF
v_call: TRBV9
j_call: TRBJ2-2
d_call: NA
clone_size: NA
cdr3_length: 16

cdr3_nt: TGTGCCAGCAGCCAAGCAGGGGGCTCGAGAGAGACCCAGTACTTC
cdr3_aa: CASSQAGGSRETQYF
v_call: TRBV3-1/TRBV3-2
j_call: TRBJ2-5
d_call: TRBD1
clone_size: NA
cdr3_length: 15

cdr3_nt: TGTGCCAGCAGTTTCGGTAGCGGGGAGGCTGAGCAGTACTTC
cdr3_aa: CASSFGSGEAEQYF
v_call: TRBV28
j_call: TRBJ2-7
d_call: TRBD2
clone_size: NA
cdr3_length: 14

cdr3_nt: TGTGCCAGCAGCGCGGGACAGACGCTGAACTATGGCTACACCTTC
cdr3_aa: CASSAGQTLNYGYTF
v_call: TRBV6-5
j_call: TRBJ1-2
d_call: TRBD1
clone_size: few
cdr3_length: 15

cdr3_nt: TGTGCCAGCAGCTCTGGGGGGGGGCCGACGACTGGGGCCAACGTCCTGACTTTC
cdr3_aa: CASSSGGGPTTGANVLTF
v_call: TRBV5-4
j_call: TRBJ2-6
d_call: NA
clone_size: NA
cdr3_length: 18

cdr3_nt: TGCGCCAGCAGCTTCGGAACAGGGAGCCCCTATGGCTACACCTTC
cdr3_aa: CASSFGTGSPYGYTF
v_call: TRBV5-1
j_call: TRBJ1-2
d_call: NA
clone_size: NA
cdr3_length: 15

cdr3_nt: TGTGCCAGCAGACAGGGGGCGCGGTATGGCTACACCTTC
cdr3_aa: CASRQGARYGYTF
v_call: TRBV12-3/TRBV12-4
j_call: TRBJ1-2
d_call: TRBD1
clone_size: NA
cdr3_length: 13

cdr3_nt: TGTGCCAGCAGTTACTCGGCCTCCCCGCCCAGCTATGGCTACACCTTC
cdr3_aa: CASSYSASPPSYGYTF
v_call: TRBV6-5
j_call: TRBJ1-2
d_call: NA
clone_size: NA
cdr3_length: 16

cdr3_nt: TGCGCCAGCAGCCCCGCAAGCCAATCGGGCTACGAGCAGTACTTC
cdr3_aa: CASSPASQSGYEQYF
v_call: TRBV5-1
j_call: TRBJ2-7
d_call: NA
clone_size: once
cdr3_length: 15

cdr3_nt: TGTGCCAGCAGCTTGATTCCGACAGCGAACACTGAAGCTTTCTTT
cdr3_aa: CASSLIPTANTEAFF
v_call: TRBV5-6
j_call: TRBJ1-1
d_call: NA
clone_size: NA
cdr3_length: 15

cdr3_nt: TGTGCCAGCAGTCGAAAACGGACAGGGTATGGCTACACCTTC
cdr3_aa: CASSRKRTGYGYTF
v_call: TRBV6-5
j_call: TRBJ1-2
d_call: TRBD1
clone_size: NA
cdr3_length: 14

cdr3_nt: TGTGCCACGGCGACAGGACCAGTAAAGACCCAGTACTTC
cdr3_aa: CATATGPVKTQYF
v_call: TRBV19
j_call: TRBJ2-5
d_call: NA
clone_size: NA
cdr3_length: 13

cdr3_nt: TGTGCCAGCACCTCACCTGGGAGGGCCCCCTCTAGCAATCAGCCCCAGCATTTT
cdr3_aa: CASTSPGRAPSSNQPQHF
v_call: TRBV6-4
j_call: TRBJ1-5
d_call: NA
clone_size: NA
cdr3_length: 18

cdr3_nt: TGTGCCAGCAGCGTAGGACTTACGGACTACGAGCAGTACTTC
cdr3_aa: CASSVGLTDYEQYF
v_call: TRBV9
j_call: TRBJ2-7
d_call: NA
clone_size: NA
cdr3_length: 14

cdr3_nt: TGCGCCAGCAGCTTGGACCTGATCAGGGGGCCTGGAAACACCATATATTTT
cdr3_aa: CASSLDLIRGPGNTIYF
v_call: TRBV5-1
j_call: TRBJ1-3
d_call: TRBD1
clone_size: NA
cdr3_length: 17

cdr3_nt: TGTGCCAGCAGCGAGAGGACAGGTAGCAACCCCTACGAGCAGTACTTC
cdr3_aa: CASSERTGSNPYEQYF
v_call: TRBV5-4
j_call: TRBJ2-7
d_call: TRBD1
clone_size: NA
cdr3_length: 16

cdr3_nt: TGTGCCTGGGCCGGGACAAACTCTGGAAACACCATATATTTT
cdr3_aa: CAWAGTNSGNTIYF
v_call: TRBV30
j_call: TRBJ1-3
d_call: NA
clone_size: NA
cdr3_length: 14

cdr3_nt: TGTGCCTGGAGTGGCGGATCTGGCAATCAGCCCCAGCATTTT
cdr3_aa: CAWSGGSGNQPQHF
v_call: TRBV30
j_call: TRBJ1-5
d_call: NA
clone_size: once
cdr3_length: 14

cdr3_nt: TGCGCCAGCAGCCAGGACATAGGACAGGGGATTCACGAGCAGTACTTC
cdr3_aa: CASSQDIGQGIHEQYF
v_call: TRBV4-3
j_call: TRBJ2-7
d_call: TRBD1
clone_size: NA
cdr3_length: 16

cdr3_nt: TGTGCCAGCAGCCGGCCGACAGGGACCTACGAGCAGTACTTC
cdr3_aa: CASSRPTGTYEQYF
v_call: TRBV6-6
j_call: TRBJ2-7
d_call: TRBD1
clone_size: NA
cdr3_length: 14

cdr3_nt: TGTGCCAGCAGCTTAGCGCTCGTCGGGGAAGCGGAGACCCAGTACTTC
cdr3_aa: CASSLALVGEAETQYF
v_call: TRBV7-6
j_call: TRBJ2-5
d_call: NA
clone_size: NA
cdr3_length: 16

cdr3_nt: TGTGCCAGCAGCTATGTAATGGGAGTAACCTACAATGAGCAGTTCTTC
cdr3_aa: CASSYVMGVTYNEQFF
v_call: TRBV27
j_call: TRBJ2-1
d_call: NA
clone_size: NA
cdr3_length: 16

cdr3_nt: TGTGCCAGCTCACAAACCGAGAGCAATCAGCCCCAGCATTTT
cdr3_aa: CASSQTESNQPQHF
v_call: TRBV18
j_call: TRBJ1-5
d_call: NA
clone_size: NA
cdr3_length: 14

cdr3_nt: TGTGCCAGCTGCGACAGGGGATACGAGCAGTACTTC
cdr3_aa: CASCDRGYEQYF
v_call: TRBV28
j_call: TRBJ2-7
d_call: TRBD1
clone_size: NA
cdr3_length: 12

cdr3_nt: TGTGCCAGCAGCTTAATTGATTTACTTATCACAGATACGCAGTATTTT
cdr3_aa: CASSLIDLLITDTQYF
v_call: TRBV5-6
j_call: TRBJ2-3
d_call: NA
clone_size: NA
cdr3_length: 16

cdr3_nt: TGTGCCAGCAGCCAGCAATCCAGGGGAGGGTCCTACGAGCAGTACTTC
cdr3_aa: CASSQQSRGGSYEQYF
v_call: TRBV7-2
j_call: TRBJ2-7
d_call: NA
clone_size: once
cdr3_length: 16

cdr3_nt: TGTGCCAGCAGCGCGCTAGGGGATTGGAATTTT
cdr3_aa: CASSALGDWNF
v_call: TRBV5-8
j_call: TRBJ1-5
d_call: NA
clone_size: NA
cdr3_length: 11

cdr3_nt: TGCGCCAGCAGCCAAGGGCTAGCGGGGGGGCTAGAGACCCAGTACTTC
cdr3_aa: CASSQGLAGGLETQYF
v_call: TRBV4-3
j_call: TRBJ2-5
d_call: TRBD2
clone_size: NA
cdr3_length: 16

cdr3_nt: TGTGCCAGCAGCCCAGAGGGCCGTGGCAGGATAAATGAAAAACTGTTTTTT
cdr3_aa: CASSPEGRGRINEKLFF
v_call: TRBV3-1/TRBV3-2
j_call: TRBJ1-4
d_call: NA
clone_size: NA
cdr3_length: 17

cdr3_nt: TGTGCCAGCAGCTTGGCTATGACCGGGGGTGGCTACACCTTC
cdr3_aa: CASSLAMTGGGYTF
v_call: TRBV5-4
j_call: TRBJ1-2
d_call: NA
clone_size: NA
cdr3_length: 14

cdr3_nt: TGCGCCAGCAGCTTGGAACAGGGGGCGAGAGGAACTGAAGCTTTCTTT
cdr3_aa: CASSLEQGARGTEAFF
v_call: TRBV5-1
j_call: TRBJ1-1
d_call: TRBD1
clone_size: NA
cdr3_length: 16

cdr3_nt: TGTGCCAGCTCACCAGACAGACTCTCCTACGAGCAGTACTTC
cdr3_aa: CASSPDRLSYEQYF
v_call: TRBV18
j_call: TRBJ2-7
d_call: NA
clone_size: NA
cdr3_length: 14

cdr3_nt: TGTGCCACCAGTGATGCTGGACAGGGGAAGAATCAGCCCCAGCATTTT
cdr3_aa: CATSDAGQGKNQPQHF
v_call: TRBV24-1
j_call: TRBJ1-5
d_call: TRBD1
clone_size: NA
cdr3_length: 16

cdr3_nt: TGCGCCAGCAGTCATAGTCACCGTCCCTACGAGCAGTACTTC
cdr3_aa: CASSHSHRPYEQYF
v_call: TRBV23-1
j_call: TRBJ2-7
d_call: NA
clone_size: NA
cdr3_length: 14

cdr3_nt: TGCAGTACAGGGGAAGCTTTCTTT
cdr3_aa: CSTGEAFF
v_call: TRBV20-1
j_call: TRBJ1-1
d_call: NA
clone_size: NA
cdr3_length: 8

cdr3_nt: TGTGCCAGTGGGTCGGAGGCTAATCAGCCCCAGCATTTT
cdr3_aa: CASGSEANQPQHF
v_call: TRBV19
j_call: TRBJ1-5
d_call: NA
clone_size: NA
cdr3_length: 13

cdr3_nt: TGTGCCAGCAGCAAAGTGCGGGGGAACACAGATACGCAGTATTTT
cdr3_aa: CASSKVRGNTDTQYF
v_call: TRBV21-1
j_call: TRBJ2-3
d_call: NA
clone_size: NA
cdr3_length: 15

cdr3_nt: TGTGCCAGCAGCGTAGCCCCGTTCCAGGATAATTCACCCCTCCACTTT
cdr3_aa: CASSVAPFQDNSPLHF
v_call: TRBV9
j_call: TRBJ1-6
d_call: NA
clone_size: NA
cdr3_length: 16

cdr3_nt: TGTGCCAGCAGTGAGGGGCAGGGGGCCTACAATGAGCAGTTCTTC
cdr3_aa: CASSEGQGAYNEQFF
v_call: TRBV6-4
j_call: TRBJ2-1
d_call: TRBD1
clone_size: NA
cdr3_length: 15